This T cell receptor (beta chain) appears in the sequencing data of a study of T cells in Graves' hyperthyroidism and ophthalmopathy. RNA transcripts provided the source from which TCR beta CDR3 regions were amplified. HTBI primers were the set used in a first-round RT-PCR of the TCR CDR3. TCRdb re-called the multiplex PCR reads with MiXCR, one entry per CDR3 protein. Of fewer than 750,000 distinct CDR3 sequences listed, under 15% are singletons. The V end was cut by 6 bases, the J end by 0 bases, with 12 bases between. The CDR3 has 15 amino acids. This clonotype was seen at least ten times. Sequencing was performed on blood. The receptor was isolated from a middle-aged woman with Graves' ophthalmopathy. V is TRBV12-3 or TRBV12-4 and J is TRBJ1-5, with D perhaps TRBD1 (6 bases). The CDR3 spells CASRSTGYSNQPQHF. CDR3 DNA sequence: TGTGCCAGCAGATCAACAGGGTATAGCAATCAGCCCCAGCATTTT.